Shown below are 22 T cell receptor beta chains from a single sample sequenced in a study of cytotoxic CD8 clonotypes in ibrutinib-treated CLL. Repertoires were generated with immunoSEQ multiplex PCR, while TCRdb's copy carries only in-frame clones and drops some. The sample holds 250,000 to 350,000 clones; roughly three quarters are singletons and the top ten take about 5%. The specimen was PBMCs, collected at disease progression, from a patient treated with ibrutinib. The receptors here all came from a human donor with chronic lymphocytic leukemia.

The rearrangement links TRBV29-1 to TRBJ1-1; D perhaps matches TRBD1 (5 bases). V shed 4 bases and J shed 3 bases, with 12 bases lying between them. The length of the CDR3 is 13 residues. Germline V gene data show CDR1 as SQVTM and CDR2 as ANQGSEA. For the CDR3, the DNA is TGCAGCGTTGTAGATCCGGGGGACACTGAAGCTTTCTTT. It is translated as CSVVDPGDTEAFF.

The gene calls are TRBV5-5 and TRBJ1-2; TRBD1 aligns across 10 bases. Germline V gene sequence: CDR1 SGHKS, CDR2 YYEKEE (reference sequence). The CDR3 loop spans 15 amino acids. After removal of 3 bases from V and 4 bases from J, the junction contained 6 bases not matched to a gene. For the CDR3, the DNA is TGTGCCAGCAGCTCCCCGGGACAGGGGTCCTATGGCTACACCTTC. It yields the protein CASSSPGQGSYGYTF. Variable domain in full (rest from reference TRBV5-5 and TRBJ1-2): DAGVTQSPTHLIKTRGQQVTLRCSPISGHKSVSWYQQVLGQGPQFIFQYYEKEERGRGNFPDRFSARQFPNYSSELNVNALLLGDSALYLCASSSPGQGSYGYTFGSGTRLTVV.

The J gene is TRBJ2-7, the V gene TRBV6-5, with 13 bases identical to TRBD2. Trimming cost V 6 bases and J 4 bases; bases outside gene matches: 6. This CDR3 is 15 amino acids long. The germline V gene has CDR1 MNHEY and CDR2 SVGAGI. The CDR3 nucleotides read TGTGCCAGCAGAGGACTAGCGGGAGTTGCGTACGAGCAGTACTTC. Its translation: CASRGLAGVAYEQYF.

This sequence joins TRBV9 and TRBJ2-5; 8 positions agree with TRBD2. V shed 4 bases, J shed 5 bases, and the junction held 10 bases outside the gene matches. Germline V gives CDR1 SGDLS, CDR2 YYNGEE. This CDR3 is 15 amino acids long. The CDR3 protein is CASSTGAGVGETQYF. In nucleotides, the CDR3 is TGTGCCAGCAGCACAGGAGCGGGAGTCGGGGAGACCCAGTACTTC.

The V gene is TRBV27, the J gene TRBJ2-7; 8 bases match TRBD1. This CDR3 has 15 residues. After removal of 1 base from V and 4 bases from J, the junction contained 6 bases not matched to a gene. The germline CDR1 and CDR2 sequences are MNHEY and SMNVEV (reference sequence). Written as DNA, the CDR3 is TGTGCCAGCAGTTTATACCCCCGGACAGGGTACGAGCAGTACTTC. As protein: CASSLYPRTGYEQYF.

This clone was counted only a few times. The chain employs TRBV19 and TRBJ1-2; D call uncertain. The CDR3 length is 14 residues. Deletions cut 1 base from V and 7 bases from J, with 13 bases between. Germline CDR1 is LNHDA and CDR2 is SQIVND (reference sequence). The CDR3 DNA sequence: TGTGCCAGTAGTATAGGAGGCGGACTTTCTGGCTACACCTTC. Encoded protein: CASSIGGGLSGYTF.

The chain uses TRBV7-9 and TRBJ2-2; no clear D. This CDR3 spans 14 amino acids. Germline V gene data show CDR1 as SEHNR and CDR2 as FQNEAQ (reference sequence). V dropped 5 bases and J dropped 7 bases, with 14 bases sitting between them. CDR3 sequence reads: CASSPDPGLGELFF. The CDR3 nucleotides are TGTGCCAGCAGCCCCGACCCGGGCCTCGGGGAGCTGTTTTTT.

The genes are TRBV28 and TRBJ2-3, with TRBD2 matching 11 bases. V trimming: 7 bases; J trimming: 4 bases; junction bases outside the gene matches: 1. This CDR3 has 13 amino acids. Germline assignment: CDR1 MDHEN and CDR2 SYDVKM. The CDR3 DNA reads TGTGCCAGCATAGCGGGAGGGCCAGATACGCAGTATTTT. This codes for CASIAGGPDTQYF.

This rearrangement joins TRBV6-6 to TRBJ1-4, with D maybe TRBD1 (5 bases). The CDR3 is 15 residues long. Trimming stripped 6 bases from V and 5 bases from J, with 16 bases between. Germline V gives CDR1 MNHNY, CDR2 SVGAGI (reference sequence). DNA for the CDR3: TGTGCCAGCAGCTATTCCCGGGACGGGAATGAAAAACTGTTTTTT. Its protein is CASSYSRDGNEKLFF.

The rearrangement links TRBV10-2 to TRBJ2-5, with 12 nucleotides matching TRBD2. V gave up 0 bases and J gave up 4 bases; unmatched junction bases: 9. CDR3 length: 18 amino acids. CDR1 is WSHSY, CDR2 SAAADI, per germline. CDR3: CASSESGLAGGIGETQYF. CDR3 bases: TGCGCCAGCAGTGAGTCCGGTCTAGCGGGAGGGATCGGAGAGACCCAGTACTTC.

J is TRBJ2-7 and V is TRBV14, with D possibly matching TRBD2 (5 bases). The V gene's germline CDR1 is SGHDN and CDR2 FVKESK. The CDR3 totals 15 residues. V lost 0 bases and J 6 bases, leaving 15 bases between the germline ends. CDR3 sequence reads: CASSQDSTGWREQYF. The CDR3 region has the DNA TGTGCCAGCAGCCAAGATAGCACGGGGTGGCGCGAGCAGTACTTC.

This clone has a handful of counts. The V gene is TRBV5-1, the J gene TRBJ2-7; the D gene is possibly TRBD2 (5 bases). Per germline, CDR1 SGHRS and CDR2 YFSETQ. Trimming stripped 1 base from V and 2 bases from J, with 10 bases between. CDR3 size: 14 residues. The CDR3 DNA sequence: TGCGCCAGCAGCTTGAGAGGAGGCGCCTACGAGCAGTACTTC. Translated, it gives CASSLRGGAYEQYF.

The rearrangement joins TRBV5-1 to TRBJ2-3; 8 bases fit TRBD2. The germline V gene has CDR1 SGHRS and CDR2 YFSETQ. With V trimmed by 3 bases and J by 5 bases, 11 bases remained unmatched. This CDR3 region has 16 residues. The CDR3: CASSSQLAAWGDTQYF. The CDR3 DNA is TGCGCCAGCAGCTCACAACTAGCGGCATGGGGAGATACGCAGTATTTT. Complete variable domain (other parts from reference TRBV5-1 and TRBJ2-3): KAGVTQTPRYLIKTRGQQVTLSCSPISGHRSVSWYQQTPGQGLQFLFEYFSETQRNKGNFPGRFSGRQFSNSRSEMNVSTLELGDSALYLCASSSQLAAWGDTQYFGPGTRLTVL.

The rearrangement joins TRBV11-3 to TRBJ2-1, with D perhaps matching TRBD1 (7 bases). With 5 bases removed from V and 6 bases from J, the gap between germline ends came to 14 bases. Per germline, CDR1 SGHNT and CDR2 YENEEA. The CDR3 sequence is 14 residues long. The CDR3 DNA follows: TGTGCCAGCAGCCCAGGGGGGACGGGCAATGAGCAGTTCTTC. Translating gives CASSPGGTGNEQFF.

The chain couples TRBV9 to TRBJ2-7; TRBD1 agrees at 8 bases. Germline values: CDR1 SGDLS, CDR2 YYNGEE. Trimming took 1 base from V and 9 from J; bases not matched to a gene: 6. This CDR3 contains 13 residues. The DNA for the CDR3 is TGTGCCAGCAGCGTAAGGGCAGGGGGCGGGCAGTACTTC. It translates to CASSVRAGGGQYF.

The chain is built from TRBV5-4 and TRBJ1-1; maybe TRBD1 (5 bases). Trimming removed 0 bases from V and 7 bases from J, with 10 bases in between. The germline V gene encodes CDR1 SGHNT and CDR2 YYREEE (reference sequence). The CDR3 is 13 residues long. CDR3: CASSLGTRVEAFF. As DNA, the CDR3 is TGTGCCAGCAGCTTGGGGACACGAGTTGAAGCTTTCTTT.

The chain combines TRBV6-4 with TRBJ2-7, with a tentative D call TRBD2 (6 bases). The CDR3 contains 15 residues. The germline V and J ends were trimmed by 2 bases and 6 bases, with 17 bases remaining between them. From germline, CDR1 is MRHNA and CDR2 SNTAGT. The CDR3 sequence: CASSDRPGTRGEQYF. DNA for the CDR3: TGTGCCAGCAGTGACCGCCCGGGGACTCGGGGCGAGCAGTACTTC.

The chain is built from TRBV19 and TRBJ2-7; D is unclear. CDR1 is LNHDA, CDR2 SQIVND, per germline (reference sequence). V lost 0 bases to trimming and J lost 0 bases, with 6 bases between them. The length of the CDR3 is 14 residues. The CDR3 nucleotides are TGTGCCAGTAGTATAGACACTCTCTCCTACGAGCAGTACTTC. Its protein is CASSIDTLSYEQYF.

CDR3 amino acids: CASSELIRRQGSYEQYF. DNA for the CDR3: TGTGCCAGCAGTGAATTAATAAGGCGACAGGGCTCCTACGAGCAGTACTTC. The chain uses TRBV25-1 and TRBJ2-7, with 7 positions matching TRBD1. In germline, CDR1 is MGHDK, CDR2 SYGVNS. CDR3 length: 17 residues. After removal of 1 base from V and 0 bases from J, the junction contained 9 bases not matched to a gene.

CDR3 coding DNA: TGTGCCAGCAGCTCGTTGACTGAAGCTTTCTTT. This gives the protein CASSSLTEAFF. This chain uses TRBV11-2 with TRBJ1-1; D is undetermined. This CDR3 comprises 11 residues. Trimming removed 4 bases at V and 5 bases at J, with 5 bases between. Germline loops: CDR1 SGHAT, CDR2 FQNNGV.

The rearrangement links TRBV5-1 to TRBJ1-2; a possible D gene is TRBD1 (5 bases). V lost 1 base to trimming and J lost 7 bases, with 11 bases between them. Looked up from germline, CDR1 is SGHRS and CDR2 is YFSETQ. The CDR3 extends over 13 amino acids. The CDR3 protein is CASSLQGLSGYTF. CDR3 coding DNA: TGCGCCAGCAGCTTGCAGGGTTTGAGTGGCTACACCTTC.

The chain uses TRBV6-5 and TRBJ2-5; maybe TRBD1 (7 bases). Trimming cost V 6 bases and J 5 bases, with 13 bases left between them. CDR3 length: 13 residues. CDR1 is MNHEY, CDR2 SVGAGI, per germline. The CDR3, as DNA: TGTGCCAGCAGATCAGGGGGGCTTGAGACCCAGTACTTC. It translates to CASRSGGLETQYF.